This paragraph covers one T cell receptor (beta chain) sequence. The table came from immunoSEQ multiplex PCR; TCRdb's copy has only in-frame clones and leaves some out. The sample carries 850,000 to 1,100,000 clones, around 77% recorded once. This sample was included in a study of shared clonotypes between healthy human individuals. The CDR3 covers 15 residues. Germline V gene lookup returns CDR1 LNHNV and CDR2 YYDKDF (reference sequence). With 1 base removed from V and 1 base from J, the gap between germline ends came to 8 bases. The source of this sequence is a young man in good health. Some clones in this sample may be carry-over from other donors' samples. Sequences were obtained from memory CD4+ T cells from PBMCs. Subset in this sample: CD45RA-negative fraction. The V call is TRBV15, the J call TRBJ1-3, with D tentatively TRBD1 (6 bases). CDR3 in DNA: TGTGCCACCAGCAGAGTCGGACAGTCTGGAAACACCATATATTTT. It yields the protein CATSRVGQSGNTIYF.